The rows below give T cell receptor beta chains drawn from one sample of a study of cytomegalovirus exposure and HLA in healthy donors. The data were produced by immunoSEQ multiplex PCR, yet TCRdb's version contains in-frame clones alone and is incomplete. The sample records about 130,000 clones, around 79% being singletons. Sequencing was done on a sample of PBMCs. The receptors derive from a man in his forties in good health and CMV-seropositive. Both conserved end residues are part of each CDR3. D genes are given only for firm matches. Part of the rows lack a size; the others show once, few, many or a class for expanded clones.

CASSGGVGHPKEEKLFF,TGCGCCAGCAGCGGTGGAGTAGGTCACCCCAAAGAGGAAAAACTGTTTTTT,TRBJ1-4,TRBV5-1,-,-
CASSSHGWTEAFF,TGTGCCAGCAGCTCTCACGGGTGGACTGAAGCTTTCTTT,TRBJ1-1,TRBV11-2,-,-
CASSPLTPNTGELFF,TGCGCCAGCAGCCCACTGACTCCGAACACCGGGGAGCTGTTTTTT,TRBJ2-2,TRBV5-1,-,-
CASGVTSGVGEQYF,TGTGCCAGCGGAGTTACATCGGGGGTTGGGGAGCAGTACTTC,TRBJ2-7,TRBV6-5,-,-
CASSQQRQSSYEQYF,TGCGCCAGCAGCCAACAGCGGCAGAGCTCCTACGAGCAGTACTTC,TRBJ2-7,TRBV4-1,-,-
CASSPKTDRAGGYTF,TGTGCCAGCTCACCAAAGACGGACAGGGCAGGTGGCTACACCTTC,TRBJ1-2,TRBV18,TRBD1,-
CASSLVGQGADWVSYEQYF,TGTGCCAGCAGCTTAGTGGGACAGGGGGCAGATTGGGTATCCTACGAGCAGTACTTC,TRBJ2-7,TRBV11-2,TRBD1,-
CASNGGASYEQYF,TGTGCCAGCAACGGCGGGGCCTCCTACGAGCAGTACTTC,TRBJ2-7,TRBV2,-,-
CASSSWPGDEQYF,TGTGCCAGCAGCTCATGGCCGGGGGATGAGCAGTACTTC,TRBJ2-7,TRBV9,-,-
CASSQVGGVGEQYF,TGCGCCAGCAGCCAAGTAGGCGGCGTAGGCGAGCAGTACTTC,TRBJ2-7,TRBV4-1,-,-
CASSSGLWSTDTQYF,TGTGCCAGCAGTTCAGGTCTCTGGAGCACAGATACGCAGTATTTT,TRBJ2-3,TRBV27,-,-
CASSQDPGEEDIQYF,TGTGCCAGCAGCCAAGATCCCGGGGAGGAGGACATTCAGTACTTC,TRBJ2-4,TRBV4-2,-,few
CACNWGVEQYF,TGTGCCTGTAACTGGGGGGTCGAGCAGTACTTC,TRBJ2-7,TRBV30,-,once
CASSGDIPGSADTQYF,TGCGCCAGCAGCGGGGACATCCCGGGGAGCGCGGATACGCAGTATTTT,TRBJ2-3,TRBV5-1,-,-
CASGTSGYNEQFF,TGCGCCAGCGGGACTAGCGGATACAATGAGCAGTTCTTC,TRBJ2-1,TRBV5-1,TRBD2,few
CASSLALAGVDEQFF,TGCGCCAGCAGCTTGGCTCTAGCGGGAGTGGATGAGCAGTTCTTC,TRBJ2-1,TRBV5-1,TRBD2,-
CASRAGTYNEQFF,TGTGCCAGCAGAGCGGGCACCTACAATGAGCAGTTCTTC,TRBJ2-1,TRBV27,-,-
CASSLGGSGGRKLFF,TGTGCCAGCAGTTTAGGGGGGAGTGGGGGAAGAAAACTGTTTTTT,TRBJ1-4,TRBV28,-,-
CSHFKGGTGGGYTF,TGCAGCCATTTCAAAGGAGGGACAGGGGGAGGCTACACCTTC,TRBJ1-2,TRBV29-1,TRBD1,-
CASSSAGGNREKLFF,TGTGCCAGCAGCTCCGCGGGGGGCAATAGGGAAAAACTGTTTTTT,TRBJ1-4,TRBV28,-,once
CASSVLAGETQYF,TGTGCCAGCAGCGTACTAGCGGGAGAGACCCAGTACTTC,TRBJ2-5,TRBV9,TRBD2,-
CASSPQGVGSYEQYF,TGTGCCAGCAGCCCGCAGGGGGTGGGCTCCTACGAGCAGTACTTC,TRBJ2-7,TRBV7-2,TRBD1,-
CASSPGTSGREQYF,TGCGCCAGCAGCCCTGGGACTAGCGGGAGGGAGCAGTACTTC,TRBJ2-5,TRBV5-1,TRBD2,once
CASSPRLTGNGYTF,TGTGCCAGCAGCCCCCGGCTCACAGGCAATGGCTACACCTTC,TRBJ1-2,TRBV11-2,-,-
CSSSLEYGGHTISYEQYF,TGTTCCAGCAGCTTAGAGTATGGGGGACACACGATTTCCTACGAGCAGTACTTC,TRBJ2-7,TRBV7-9,-,few
CSVGPSTGGRTGPQYF,TGCAGCGTTGGCCCCTCTACAGGGGGCCGGACGGGTCCGCAGTATTTT,TRBJ2-3,TRBV29-1,TRBD1,-
CASGKGQRLTGELFF,TGTGCCAGCGGCAAAGGACAGAGACTCACCGGGGAGCTGTTTTTT,TRBJ2-2,TRBV2,-,-
CASSFLSGSDEQFF,TGTGCCAGCAGCTTCCTTAGCGGGAGCGATGAGCAGTTCTTC,TRBJ2-1,TRBV7-2,TRBD2,-
CASSPGTDYEQYF,TGCGCCAGCAGCCCCGGGACAGACTACGAGCAGTACTTC,TRBJ2-7,TRBV4-1,TRBD1,-
CASSRTGGTGNTIYF,TGTGCCAGCAGCCGTACAGGGGGTACTGGAAACACCATATATTTT,TRBJ1-3,TRBV6-5,TRBD1,-
CASSHGTGEETQYF,TGCGCCAGCAGCCACGGGACAGGGGAAGAGACCCAGTACTTC,TRBJ2-5,TRBV5-1,TRBD1,-
CASSPRAYNEQFF,TGTGCCAGCAGCCCCCGTGCCTACAATGAGCAGTTCTTC,TRBJ2-1,TRBV7-9,-,-
CSERLAGVSDTQYF,TGCAGCGAGCGACTAGCGGGAGTTTCAGATACGCAGTATTTT,TRBJ2-3,TRBV29-1,TRBD2,-
CASSRTGDQPQHF,TGTGCCAGCAGTCGGACAGGGGATCAGCCCCAGCATTTT,TRBJ1-5,TRBV6-5,TRBD1,-
CASRGGGDGYTF,TGTGCCAGCAGAGGTGGGGGCGATGGCTACACCTTC,TRBJ1-2,TRBV2,-,-
CASSGRALYEQYF,TGTGCCAGCAGCGGGAGGGCCCTCTACGAGCAGTACTTC,TRBJ2-7,TRBV6-1,TRBD2,-
CASSLRGTEEKLFF,TGTGCCAGCAGCTTGAGGGGGACGGAGGAAAAACTGTTTTTT,TRBJ1-4,TRBV11-2,-,-